Shown below are 9 T cell receptor beta chains from a single sample sequenced in a study of blood T cell repertoires in COVID-19. Profiling relied on immunoSEQ multiplex PCR, and the TCRdb table lists in-frame clones only, not all of them. Counted here are about 210,000 clones, approximately 82% occurring once; the ten biggest clones make up roughly 2.8%. The sample taken for sequencing was peripheral blood. Source of these receptors: a man aged 50 to 60 with active or convalescent COVID-19.

This clone was counted once. The gene calls are TRBV19 and TRBJ1-1; D is possibly TRBD1 (5 bases). V shed 2 bases and J shed 3 bases, with 19 bases lying between them. The CDR3 spans 17 residues. CDR1 is LNHDA, CDR2 SQIVND, per germline (reference sequence). The DNA for the CDR3 is TGTGCCAGTAGTATACGTTGGCAGAACCGGGGGGACACTGAAGCTTTCTTT. Amino acid sequence: CASSIRWQNRGDTEAFF.

This chain connects TRBV19 to TRBJ2-3; TRBD2 aligns across 11 bases. V lost 10 bases and J lost 9; bases outside the gene matches: 12. Looked up from germline, CDR1 is LNHDA and CDR2 is SQIVND (reference sequence). This CDR3 comprises 14 residues. CDR3 bases: TGTGCCATATCTGCGGCTAGCGGGGGGAACACGCAGTATTTT. Protein: CAISAASGGNTQYF. Complete variable domain (other parts from reference TRBV19 and TRBJ2-3): DGGITQSPKYLFRKEGQNVTLSCEQNLNHDAMYWYRQDPGQGLRLIYYSQIVNDFQKGDIAEGYSVSREKKESFPLTVTSAQKNPTAFYLCAISAASGGNTQYFGPGTRLTVL.

The rearrangement joins TRBV28 to TRBJ2-7, with 7 bases lining up with TRBD1. The V gene end was trimmed by 7 bases and the J gene end by 6 bases; junction bases not matched to a gene: 6. CDR1 MDHEN and CDR2 SYDVKM come from the germline V gene. CDR3 length: 12 residues. CDR3 sequence reads: CASISAGGEQYF. CDR3 DNA sequence: TGTGCCAGCATTAGCGCAGGGGGCGAGCAGTACTTC.

V and J are TRBV6-6 and TRBJ1-1; D is unresolved. Germline CDR1 reads MNHNY; CDR2 reads SVGAGI (reference sequence). The CDR3 contains 13 residues. V was clipped by 2 bases and J by 5 bases, with 9 bases between them. The CDR3 DNA is TGTGCCAGCAGTTACGAGGGCGGGACTGAAGCTTTCTTT. Its protein product is CASSYEGGTEAFF.

This clone is a singleton in its sample. The chain links TRBV6-6 to TRBJ1-6; perhaps TRBD1 as D (5 bases). Trimming pared 4 bases from V and 9 bases from J, leaving 13 bases between. CDR1 and CDR2 (germline): MNHNY, SVGAGI (reference sequence). CDR3 size: 14 residues. Written as DNA, the CDR3 is TGTGCCAGCAGTTCGGGGACGGGGGGTTCACCCCTCCACTTT. Residues: CASSSGTGGSPLHF.

V and J are TRBV18 and TRBJ2-3; tentative D call: TRBD1 (5 bases). CDR1 and CDR2 (germline): KGHSH, LQKENI. V lost 0 bases, J lost 8 bases, and 12 bases lay in between. This CDR3 spans 14 amino acids. CDR3 sequence reads: CASSPPDTGGTQYF. CDR3 sequence (DNA): TGTGCCAGCTCACCACCGGACACCGGTGGTACGCAGTATTTT.

This clone has only one observation. V usage is TRBV13 and J usage is TRBJ1-2; TRBD1 matches 7 bases. Germline CDR1 PRHDT, CDR2 FYEKMQ (reference sequence). V shed 6 bases and J 4 bases; nucleotides not matched to a gene: 8. CDR3 length: 14 residues. The CDR3 sequence: CASSIVDRVYGYTF. The CDR3 bases are TGTGCCAGCAGTATAGTCGACAGGGTCTATGGCTACACCTTC.

This clone appeared a single time. J is TRBJ1-6 and V is TRBV28; D remains unclear. There are 13 residues in the CDR3. The V end was cut by 5 bases, the J end by 7 bases, with 9 bases between. Germline V lookup: CDR1 MDHEN, CDR2 SYDVKM. The CDR3 DNA is TGTGCCAGCAGTGGGCAGAACAATTCACCCCTCCACTTT. As protein: CASSGQNNSPLHF.

The rearrangement links TRBV7-6 to TRBJ2-3; 12 nucleotides align to TRBD2. The CDR3 extends over 16 amino acids. J lost 2 bases, V lost 2 bases, and 2 bases had no gene match. Germline V gene data show CDR1 as SGHVS and CDR2 as FNYEAQ. CDR3 protein: CASSLLAGGATDTQYF. The CDR3 nucleotides read TGTGCCAGCAGCTTACTAGCGGGGGGGGCCACAGATACGCAGTATTTT.